The sequence of this T cell receptor (beta chain) was determined in a study of spatial heterogeneity in lung cancer. Points from the study as a whole: Tumor TCRs that were ubiquitous and expanded showed up in blood more at resection than follow-up.

Notes on this clonotype: Its cognate antigen is unknown.

Indicated time point: blood at routine non-recurrence follow-up after resection. Whole RNA obtained from tumor, nontumor lung or frozen PBMC underwent sequencing without sorting. CDR3 size: 15 residues. Trimming took 3 bases from V and 3 from J; bases not matched to a gene: 7. The germline V gene encodes CDR1 SGHTA and CDR2 FQGNSA. Using its own MiXCR run on the 5' RACE reads, TCRdb lists one record per CDR3 protein. The table lists around 11,000 distinct CDR3 sequences, about a tenth of them singletons. This receptor was identified in a female donor with early-stage non-small cell lung cancer. Sequenced material: PBMCs, taken at follow-up. This chain uses TRBV7-2 with TRBJ1-2, with 7 bases identical to TRBD1. CDR3 in DNA: TGTGCCAGCAGCTTCGCAGGGGGATTAGACTATGGCTACACCTTC. Amino acid sequence: CASSFAGGLDYGYTF.